The TCR beta chain described here comes from a study of blood T cells in healthy people across ages. V lost 4 bases and J lost 5; bases outside the gene matches: 5. The CDR3 totals 15 residues. Germline CDR1 is MNHEY and CDR2 is SVGAGI. The authors ran a second PCR of roughly 6 to 12 cycles using a sample-barcoded 5' primer and a J-beta primer mix. Each cDNA molecule, via a template-switch adaptor with 12 random nucleotides, was tagged. From the 5' RACE reads, TCRdb called clonotypes with MiXCR, one entry per CDR3 protein. The sample lists hundreds of thousands of distinct CDR3 sequences, around 21% occurring once.

The TCR comes from a man between 65 and 85 years old in good health. Material for sequencing was blood. V and J are TRBV6-5 and TRBJ2-1; 10 bases agree with TRBD2. The CDR3 loop reads CASSSWTSGNNEQFF. The CDR3 nucleotides are TGTGCCAGCAGTTCCTGGACTAGCGGTAACAATGAGCAGTTCTTC.